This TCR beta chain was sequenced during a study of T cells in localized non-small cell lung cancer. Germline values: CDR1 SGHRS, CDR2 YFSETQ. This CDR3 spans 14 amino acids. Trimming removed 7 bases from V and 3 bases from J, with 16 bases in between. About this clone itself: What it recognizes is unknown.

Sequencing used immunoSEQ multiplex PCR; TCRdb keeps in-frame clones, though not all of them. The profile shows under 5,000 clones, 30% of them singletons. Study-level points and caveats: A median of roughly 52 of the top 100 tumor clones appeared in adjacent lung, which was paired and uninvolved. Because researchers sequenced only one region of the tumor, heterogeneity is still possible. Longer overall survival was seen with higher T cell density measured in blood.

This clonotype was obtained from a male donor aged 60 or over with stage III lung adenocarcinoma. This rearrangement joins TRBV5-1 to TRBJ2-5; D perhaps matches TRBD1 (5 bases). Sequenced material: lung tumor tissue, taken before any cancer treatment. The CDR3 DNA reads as TGCGCCAGCTCTGATCCCGGCAGGGAAGAGACCCAGTACTTC. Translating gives CASSDPGREETQYF.